Each of the 26 T cell receptor beta chains below was sequenced from the same sample in a study of T cells in localized non-small cell lung cancer. Data came from immunoSEQ multiplex PCR; TCRdb stores just in-frame clones and leaves some out. Seen here are roughly 70,000 clones, approximately 87% observed once, and the top ten hold roughly a fifth. This sample comprised peripheral blood, obtained before any cancer treatment. These receptors all come from an older male donor with stage III squamous cell lung carcinoma.

J is TRBJ1-6 and V is TRBV28, with TRBD1 as a possible D gene (5 bases). CDR1 is MDHEN and CDR2 is SYDVKM in the germline V gene. Between the trimmed V and J ends, which lost 11 bases and 7 bases, there was a span of 18 bases. The CDR3 contains 14 residues. CDR3 DNA sequence: TGTGCCGGGAAGGGAGACAGCCAGAATTCACCCCTCCACTTT. Translation: CAGKGDSQNSPLHF.

The genes are TRBV4-1 and TRBJ1-2, with TRBD1 identical over 7 bases. With 4 bases clipped from V and 4 bases from J, the junction kept 15 bases outside the gene matches. CDR1 and CDR2 from the germline V gene are MGHRA and YSYEKL. The CDR3 length is 17 residues. The CDR3 loop is CASSLPGGSLVGYGYTF. The CDR3 DNA is TGCGCCAGCAGCCTTCCAGGGGGTTCCCTGGTAGGCTATGGCTACACCTTC.

This rearrangement joins TRBV10-3 to TRBJ2-7, with D possibly matching TRBD2 (5 bases). V dropped 3 bases and J dropped 1 base, with 13 bases sitting between them. Germline lookup yields CDR1 ENHRY and CDR2 SYGVKD. CDR3 size: 15 residues. The CDR3 bases are TGTGCCATCAGTGATTTGAGGACTGGGTCCTACGAGCAGTACTTC. Its translation is CAISDLRTGSYEQYF.

The rearrangement joins TRBV5-6 to TRBJ2-5; either TRBD1 or TRBD2 may supply D (5 bases each). Trimming took off 4 bases at V and 4 bases at J, with 17 bases between the two ends. In germline, CDR1 is SGHDT, CDR2 YYEEEE. CDR3 length: 15 residues. CDR3 bases: TGTGCCAGCAGCGCTGGGGGACGCGTTGGAGAGACCCAGTACTTC. Translating it yields CASSAGGRVGETQYF. Filled out from reference TRBV5-6 and TRBJ2-5, the complete variable domain reads DAGVTQSPTHLIKTRGQQVTLRCSPKSGHDTVSWYQQALGQGPQFIFQYYEEEERQRGNFPDRFSGHQFPNYSSELNVNALLLGDSALYLCASSAGGRVGETQYFGPGTRLLVL.

The CDR3 nucleotides are TGTGCCAGCAGAATCACGGGACAGGCGCCCACCGGGGAGCTGTTTTTT. Amino acids: CASRITGQAPTGELFF. The chain is built from TRBV5-6 and TRBJ2-2; 8 nucleotides agree with TRBD1. The V gene's germline CDR1 is SGHDT and CDR2 YYEEEE. The length of the CDR3 is 16 residues. V was pared by 5 bases and J by 4 bases, with 10 bases of the junction left unmatched. Full variable domain (outside the CDR3, taken from reference TRBV5-6 and TRBJ2-2): DAGVTQSPTHLIKTRGQQVTLRCSPKSGHDTVSWYQQALGQGPQFIFQYYEEEERQRGNFPDRFSGHQFPNYSSELNVNALLLGDSALYLCASRITGQAPTGELFFGEGSRLTVL.

The CDR3: CASSLVGGARETQYF. The CDR3 nucleotides read TGTGCCAGCAGCTTAGTCGGGGGGGCTCGGGAGACCCAGTACTTC. The genes are TRBV7-2 and TRBJ2-5, with 8 bases aligning to TRBD2. Germline assignment: CDR1 SGHTA and CDR2 FQGNSA. Trimming took 1 base from V and 5 from J; bases not matched to a gene: 6. This CDR3 spans 15 amino acids.

This clone appeared once. This chain joins TRBV19 and TRBJ2-1; 9 bases align to TRBD2. The V gene end was trimmed by 3 bases and the J gene end by 6 bases; junction bases not matched to a gene: 12. Germline loops: CDR1 LNHDA, CDR2 SQIVND (reference sequence). The CDR3 totals 17 residues. Written as DNA, the CDR3 is TGTGCCAGTAGTATGAGGGGTCGGGGGACTAGCCTCAATGAGCAGTTCTTC. Translation gives CASSMRGRGTSLNEQFF.

This clone was seen a few times. CDR3 nucleotide sequence: TGTGCCAGCAGCTCCGGGACGGTGAACACTGAAGCTTTCTTT. It codes for CASSSGTVNTEAFF. The rearrangement uses TRBV7-3 and TRBJ1-1; possibly TRBD1 for D (5 bases). The V end lost 4 bases, the J end lost 0 bases, and 9 bases lay between the germline ends. The V gene's germline CDR1 is SGHTA and CDR2 FQGTGA. The CDR3 spans 14 residues.

J is TRBJ2-5 and V is TRBV6-1; 7 bases align to TRBD1. Germline values: CDR1 MNHNS, CDR2 SASEGT. The V and J ends lost 4 bases and 4 bases, in that order; junction bases with no gene match: 3. The CDR3 sequence is 13 residues long. This chain's CDR3 is CASSVNRGETQYF. For the CDR3, the DNA is TGTGCCAGCAGTGTCAACAGGGGAGAGACCCAGTACTTC.

This chain joins TRBV6-6 and TRBJ1-2; D remains ambiguous. Germline-derived CDR1 and CDR2 are MNHNY and SVGAGI (reference sequence). This CDR3 is 13 amino acids long. Trimming stripped 7 bases from V and 7 bases from J, with 16 bases between. The CDR3 loop is CASTRSQGTGYTF. In nucleotides, the CDR3 is TGTGCCAGCACCAGGTCGCAAGGAACTGGCTACACCTTC.

This sequence joins TRBV7-2 and TRBJ1-5; possible D gene TRBD1, 5 bases. The CDR3 totals 17 residues. CDR1 is SGHTA and CDR2 is FQGNSA in the germline V gene. Between the trimmed V and J ends, which lost 5 bases and 3 bases, there was a span of 20 bases. CDR3 nucleotide sequence: TGTGCCAGCAGCAGCCGGGAGAGGCAGGGCTCCAATCAGCCCCAGCATTTT. Its translation is CASSSRERQGSNQPQHF. The full variable domain, completed using reference TRBV7-2 and TRBJ1-5, is GAGVSQSPSNKVTEKGKDVELRCDPISGHTALYWYRQSLGQGLEFLIYFQGNSAPDKSGLPSDRFSAERTGGSVSTLTIQRTQQEDSAVYLCASSSRERQGSNQPQHFGDGTRLSIL.

The chain couples TRBV9 to TRBJ1-6; a weak D match, TRBD1 (5 bases). Germline CDR1 SGDLS, CDR2 YYNGEE. CDR3 size: 15 residues. The V and J ends lost 0 bases and 5 bases respectively, with 9 bases between them. CDR3 nucleotides: TGTGCCAGCAGCGTAGAGCTGGGGGATAATTCACCCCTCCACTTT. Translated, it gives CASSVELGDNSPLHF.

The rearrangement joins TRBV27 to TRBJ1-2, with TRBD1 as a possible D gene (5 bases). Germline CDR1 reads MNHEY; CDR2 reads SMNVEV (reference sequence). CDR3 length: 15 amino acids. The germline V and J ends were trimmed by 3 bases and 8 bases, with 19 bases remaining between them. The chain's CDR3 is CASSLRGRVLGGYTF. The CDR3 DNA is TGTGCCAGCAGTTTGAGAGGCAGGGTGTTGGGCGGCTACACCTTC.

The CDR3 protein is CASSLAAGASWDEQFF. CDR3 DNA sequence: TGTGCCAGCAGCTTAGCAGCGGGGGCCTCGTGGGATGAGCAGTTCTTC. This chain joins TRBV7-3 and TRBJ2-1, with TRBD2 matching over 8 bases. CDR1 is SGHTA and CDR2 is FQGTGA in the germline V gene. The CDR3 has 16 amino acids. V lost 2 bases, J lost 8 bases, and 11 bases stayed unmatched.

The V gene is TRBV6-5, the J gene TRBJ2-7; TRBD2 agrees at 11 bases. V lost 7 bases and J lost 1; bases outside the gene matches: 3. CDR3 length: 14 residues. From germline, CDR1 is MNHEY and CDR2 SVGAGI. Written as DNA, the CDR3 is TGTGCCAGCAAAACTAGCGGGGGTTCCTACGAGCAGTACGTC. As protein: CASKTSGGSYEQYV.

The rearrangement joins TRBV7-2 to TRBJ1-1, with D possibly TRBD1 on 5 matching bases. Trimming removed 4 bases at V and 1 base at J, with 13 bases between. There are 15 residues in the CDR3. Germline lookup yields CDR1 SGHTA and CDR2 FQGNSA. CDR3 in DNA: TGTGCCAGCAGCTACCAAGGGGCGGCGAACACTGAAGCTTTCTTT. Translation: CASSYQGAANTEAFF. Drawing the rest from reference TRBV7-2 and TRBJ1-1, the complete variable domain is GAGVSQSPSNKVTEKGKDVELRCDPISGHTALYWYRQSLGQGLEFLIYFQGNSAPDKSGLPSDRFSAERTGGSVSTLTIQRTQQEDSAVYLCASSYQGAANTEAFFGQGTRLTVV.

V and J are TRBV7-2 and TRBJ1-2; tentatively, D is TRBD1 (6 bases). V lost 7 bases and J lost 7, with 19 bases in between. Germline assignment: CDR1 SGHTA and CDR2 FQGNSA. This CDR3 is 14 amino acids long. CDR3 loop: CASILWGARGGYTF. DNA for the CDR3: TGTGCCAGCATCCTTTGGGGGGCGAGGGGTGGCTACACCTTC.

A single count supports this clone. The chain links TRBV6-4 to TRBJ2-3; a weak D match, TRBD2 (5 bases). The CDR3 totals 14 residues. Trimming left V 7 bases short and J 2 bases short, with 13 bases between. CDR1 and CDR2 from the germline V gene are MRHNA and SNTAGT. CDR3 nucleotide sequence: TGTGCCAGCACGGAGGAGGCAGTCACAGATACGCAGTATTTT. Amino acid sequence: CASTEEAVTDTQYF.

The chain combines TRBV4-2 with TRBJ2-6; 7 bases are a match to TRBD2. The CDR3 contains 18 residues. Germline trimming cut 0 bases from V and 2 bases from J; bases unmatched to any gene: 7. Germline CDR1 and CDR2: LGHNA and YNFKEQ. The CDR3 DNA is TGTGCCAGCAGCCAAGATAGTATGGGAGGGCCTGGGGCCAACGTCCTGACTTTC. Encoded protein: CASSQDSMGGPGANVLTF.

This rearrangement joins TRBV5-1 to TRBJ2-7; TRBD1 might be the D (5 bases). Trimming pared 4 bases from V and 0 bases from J, leaving 11 bases between. This CDR3 spans 14 amino acids. CDR1 SGHRS and CDR2 YFSETQ come from the germline V gene. The CDR3 protein is CASSPDIPSYEQYV. In nucleotides, the CDR3 is TGCGCCAGCAGCCCGGACATCCCCTCCTACGAGCAGTACGTC.

The genes are TRBV29-1 and TRBJ1-1, with 8 bases that match TRBD1. CDR3 length: 14 amino acids. V dropped 7 bases and J dropped 3; count of bases not matched to a gene: 10. Germline V gene sequence: CDR1 SQVTM, CDR2 ANQGSEA. In DNA form, the CDR3 reads TGCAGCGCCCCAGCCAGGGGGCTTGACACTGAAGCTTTCTTT. Amino acids: CSAPARGLDTEAFF.

The rearrangement uses TRBV6-1 and TRBJ1-2; D is undetermined. V lost 0 bases, J lost 2 bases, and 7 bases lay in between. CDR3 size: 14 residues. The germline V gene has CDR1 MNHNS and CDR2 SASEGT. CDR3 DNA sequence: TGTGCCAGCAGTGAAGCCGACGGCAACTATGGCTACACCTTC. This codes for CASSEADGNYGYTF.

The chain links TRBV7-2 to TRBJ1-2; 7 nucleotides agree with TRBD1. The CDR3 contains 15 residues. Trimming removed 0 bases from V and 2 bases from J; junction bases left unmatched: 3. Germline V gene sequence: CDR1 SGHTA, CDR2 FQGNSA. CDR3: CASSLARDSNYGYTF. CDR3 DNA: TGTGCCAGCAGCTTAGCGCGGGACAGCAACTATGGCTACACCTTC.

The CDR3 sequence: CASSLDSGGQETQYF. The CDR3 DNA sequence: TGTGCCAGCAGCTTAGACTCGGGAGGGCAAGAGACCCAGTACTTC. This chain connects TRBV11-2 to TRBJ2-5, with 8 bases identical to TRBD2. J gave up 2 bases and V 0 bases, and 2 bases lay outside the gene matches. CDR3 length: 15 amino acids. Per the germline V gene, CDR1 is SGHAT and CDR2 is FQNNGV.

This clone appeared a single time. The chain couples TRBV6-5 to TRBJ2-3; TRBD1 matches 7 bases. Germline CDR1 and CDR2: MNHEY and SVGAGI. This CDR3 spans 15 amino acids. The trim removed 6 bases at V and 5 bases at J, leaving 11 bases unmatched. In DNA, the CDR3 is TGTGCCAGCAGCCGTAGAACAGGGGTAGGAGATACGCAGTATTTT. This translates into CASSRRTGVGDTQYF.

The CDR3 loop is CASSPWDGGEQYF. CDR3 in DNA: TGTGCCAGCTCACCCTGGGACGGAGGGGAGCAGTACTTC. V and J are TRBV18 and TRBJ2-7, with D perhaps TRBD2 (6 bases). This CDR3 is 13 amino acids long. Trimming stripped 3 bases from V and 7 bases from J, with 13 bases between. In germline, CDR1 is KGHSH, CDR2 LQKENI.